This T cell receptor beta chain was obtained from a study of T cell changes during pregnancy in multiple sclerosis. CDR1 and CDR2 (germline): SGHAT, FQNNGV. CDR3 length: 14 residues. V gave up 5 bases and J gave up 4 bases, with 14 bases separating them. Some clones are missing from TCRdb's copy, which holds only in-frame ones; the method was immunoSEQ multiplex PCR. The sample consists of around 85,000 clones, 91% of them appearing once. This clonotype originated in a female donor in good health, serving as a control in a pregnancy study. Some clones in this sample may be carry-over from other donors' samples. The source material was PBMCs, sampled in the first trimester of pregnancy. The chain combines TRBV11-2 with TRBJ2-5; the D gene is possibly TRBD2 (6 bases). For the CDR3, the DNA is TGTGCCAGCAGCGTGGGAGTCGGGGGAGAGACCCAGTACTTC. This encodes CASSVGVGGETQYF.